This entry features one T cell receptor beta chain sequence. Its matching antigen is unknown. The data derive from a study of T cell repertoires in cytomegalovirus infection. Study-wide background: Well-studied HLA-B-restricted CMV epitopes were used in the study alongside recently identified HLA-C-restricted ones. Matching HLA type, along with CMV infection, was indicated by public TCR beta signatures. General study points: Within the response measured ex vivo, HLA-C-restricted CMV-specific TCR beta clonotypes were dominant. Totalled public TCR beta family frequency picked out people who carried CMV plus the relevant HLA.

TCRdb processed the reads anew with MiXCR; each CDR3 protein has one entry. The profile covers 750,000 to 950,000 distinct CDR3 sequences, with about 28% appearing a single time and around 12% taken by the ten largest. V shed 6 bases, J shed 8 bases, and the junction held 6 bases outside the gene matches. CDR3 size: 14 residues. Germline V gene sequence: CDR1 MNHEY, CDR2 SMNVEV (reference sequence). Specimen: cultured CD8+ T cells from PBMCs, collected from culture after CMV antigen stimulation. The TCR was taken from a human donor in good health (CMV status not recorded). Some clones in this sample may be carry-over from other donors' samples. The chain recombines TRBV27 with TRBJ1-6, with 8 positions matching TRBD1. CDR3 residues: CASRPGQADSPLHF. The CDR3, as DNA: TGTGCCAGCAGACCGGGACAGGCAGATTCACCCCTCCACTTT.